The 18 T cell receptor beta chains below all came from one sample that was sequenced in a study of cytotoxic CD8 clonotypes in ibrutinib-treated CLL. Profiled with immunoSEQ multiplex PCR; TCRdb holds only in-frame clones, not every one. The sample has 130,000 to 150,000 clones; roughly three quarters are singletons. The sample consisted of PBMCs, taken after 12 months of ibrutinib treatment. The receptors were sampled from a human donor with chronic lymphocytic leukemia.

V is TRBV9 and J is TRBJ2-3; 7 bases match TRBD1. CDR1 is SGDLS and CDR2 is YYNGEE in the germline V gene. With V trimmed by 3 bases and J by 2 bases, 6 bases remained unmatched. The CDR3 is made up of 15 amino acids. In DNA, the CDR3 is TGTGCCAGCAGCGCCAGGGGGTTCGACACAGATACGCAGTATTTT. It specifies CASSARGFDTDTQYF.

This chain uses TRBV7-9 with TRBJ1-3, with TRBD1 as a possible D gene (5 bases). Trimming shortened V by 5 bases and J by 5 bases, and 19 bases separated the two germline ends. The CDR3 is 16 amino acids. The germline V gene has CDR1 SEHNR and CDR2 FQNEAQ (reference sequence). Here the CDR3 DNA reads TGTGCCAGCAGCCCAACCGCGGGACCGGGGAGAAACACCATATATTTT. As protein: CASSPTAGPGRNTIYF.

V usage is TRBV10-3 and J usage is TRBJ2-1; no clear D gene. CDR1 and CDR2 from the germline V gene are ENHRY and SYGVKD. Deletions cut 6 bases from V and 6 bases from J, with 18 bases between. This CDR3 has 15 amino acids. This CDR3 reads CAIRDRTPRFNEQFF. In nucleotides, the CDR3 is TGTGCCATCAGGGATCGTACTCCCAGGTTCAATGAGCAGTTCTTC.

This chain joins TRBV21-1 and TRBJ2-7. TRBV21-1 has pseudogene status. The length of the CDR3 is 11 residues. The CDR3 reads CASTIPYEQYF. Here the CDR3 DNA reads TGTGCCAGCACCATACCCTACGAGCAGTACTTC.

V and J are TRBV7-3 and TRBJ2-7; 7 nucleotides match TRBD2. CDR3 length: 14 amino acids. Germline V gene data show CDR1 as SGHTA and CDR2 as FQGTGA. The trim removed 3 bases at V and 6 bases at J, leaving 8 bases unmatched. DNA of the CDR3: TGTGCCAGCAGCTTGGGCGGGAGAACAGGCGAGCAGTACTTC. This codes for CASSLGGRTGEQYF. The full variable domain, completed using reference TRBV7-3 and TRBJ2-7, is GAGVSQTPSNKVTEKGKYVELRCDPISGHTALYWYRQSLGQGPEFLIYFQGTGAADDSGLPNDRFFAVRPEGSVSTLKIQRTERGDSAVYLCASSLGGRTGEQYFGPGTRLTVT.

This clone was seen a handful of times. The gene calls are TRBV4-2 and TRBJ2-7; 7 positions match TRBD1. The junction had 5 bases not matched to a gene; V was cut back by 3 bases and J by 3 bases. The CDR3 is made up of 14 amino acids. The germline V gene encodes CDR1 LGHNA and CDR2 YNFKEQ. CDR3 nucleotide sequence: TGTGCCAGCAGCCATATCGGGACAGACTACGAGCAGTACTTC. Amino acids: CASSHIGTDYEQYF.

The chain employs TRBV7-8 and TRBJ2-7, with TRBD2 identical over 10 bases. CDR1 and CDR2 (germline): SGHVS, FQNEAQ. The junction had 14 bases not matched to a gene; V was cut back by 4 bases and J by 8 bases. This CDR3 region has 16 residues. In DNA form, the CDR3 reads TGTGCCAGCAGCTCAAGCCTCGGACTAGCGGTCCCGAAGCAGTACTTC. The encoded protein is CASSSSLGLAVPKQYF.

This chain links TRBV9 with TRBJ2-3; D gene unclear. Germline V lookup: CDR1 SGDLS, CDR2 YYNGEE. This CDR3 has 11 residues. Trimming left V 4 bases short and J 3 bases short, with 3 bases between. CDR3 region: CASSRTDTQYF. DNA of the CDR3: TGTGCCAGCAGCCGGACAGATACGCAGTATTTT.

The J gene is TRBJ1-2, the V gene TRBV7-8; TRBD1 is a possible D gene (6 bases). The germline V gene encodes CDR1 SGHVS and CDR2 FQNEAQ. Trimming took off 0 bases at V and 6 bases at J, with 8 bases between the two ends. The CDR3 is made up of 13 amino acids. The CDR3: CASSLAGGDGYTF. The CDR3 nucleotides read TGTGCCAGCAGCTTAGCAGGGGGAGATGGCTACACCTTC.

V is TRBV6-1 and J is TRBJ1-3; no clear D. The V and J ends lost 2 bases and 4 bases respectively, with 9 bases between them. The CDR3 sequence is 14 residues long. Germline assignment: CDR1 MNHNS and CDR2 SASEGT. DNA for the CDR3: TGTGCCAGCAGTGAAAGCCAGGTCGGAAACACCATATATTTT. This gives the protein CASSESQVGNTIYF.

The chain employs TRBV6-5 and TRBJ2-1; a weak D match, TRBD2 (6 bases). The V gene lost 2 bases and the J gene lost 0 bases, with 11 bases spanning the gap. Germline V gene sequence: CDR1 MNHEY, CDR2 SVGAGI. This CDR3 comprises 16 residues. The CDR3 region is CASSYGGSGSYNEQFF. As DNA, the CDR3 is TGTGCCAGCAGTTACGGGGGGAGTGGCTCCTACAATGAGCAGTTCTTC.

The V call is TRBV4-1, the J call TRBJ1-5; TRBD1 matches 8 bases. J lost 3 bases, V lost 4 bases, and 8 bases had no gene match. Germline CDR1 MGHRA, CDR2 YSYEKL. There are 16 residues in the CDR3. The CDR3 protein is CASSLMVDRVNQPQHF. As DNA, the CDR3 is TGCGCCAGCAGCCTCATGGTGGACAGGGTCAATCAGCCCCAGCATTTT.

The chain has TRBV9 and TRBJ2-7; D gene uncertain. V lost 7 bases to trimming and J lost 0 bases, with 14 bases between them. The CDR3 extends over 14 amino acids. Germline V gives CDR1 SGDLS, CDR2 YYNGEE. As DNA, the CDR3 is TGTGCCAGCGGAATTGGCCTAGGCTCCTACGAGCAGTACTTC. Encoded protein: CASGIGLGSYEQYF.

The genes are TRBV7-9 and TRBJ2-1; 8 nucleotides line up with TRBD2. CDR1 SEHNR and CDR2 FQNEAQ come from the germline V gene (reference sequence). Trimming removed 8 bases from V and 1 base from J; junction bases left unmatched: 7. This CDR3 is built from 15 residues. This CDR3 reads CASGASGLSYNEQFF. CDR3 DNA: TGTGCCAGCGGAGCTAGCGGGTTATCCTACAATGAGCAGTTCTTC. The whole variable domain, remainder taken from reference TRBV7-9 and TRBJ2-1, is DTGVSQNPRHKITKRGQNVTFRCDPISEHNRLYWYRQTLGQGPEFLTYFQNEAQLEKSRLLSDRFSAERPKGSFSTLEIQRTEQGDSAMYLCASGASGLSYNEQFFGPGTRLTVL.

This chain connects TRBV29-1 to TRBJ1-1, with 9 nucleotides matching TRBD1. J was trimmed by 1 base and V by 6 bases; bases with no gene match: 6. CDR1 and CDR2 from the germline V gene are SQVTM and ANQGSEA. The CDR3 sequence is 14 residues long. This chain's CDR3 is CSVRQGVRNTEAFF. CDR3 in DNA: TGCAGCGTACGACAGGGGGTGCGGAACACTGAAGCTTTCTTT.

V gene TRBV4-2 combines with J gene TRBJ2-7; weak D call: TRBD1 (6 bases). Germline V gene sequence: CDR1 LGHNA, CDR2 YNFKEQ. With 4 bases removed from V and 5 bases from J, the gap between germline ends came to 15 bases. The CDR3 has 14 residues. The CDR3 region has the DNA TGTGCCAGCAGCCGAGAGGGACAACCGAACGAGCAGTACTTC. Its protein product is CASSREGQPNEQYF.

The genes are TRBV10-3 and TRBJ2-7, with TRBD1 matching 9 bases. Trimming took 8 bases from V and 2 from J; bases not matched to a gene: 4. Per germline, CDR1 ENHRY and CDR2 SYGVKD. The length of the CDR3 is 13 residues. The CDR3 sequence: CAIRDRETYEQYF. Written as DNA, the CDR3 is TGTGCCATCCGGGACAGGGAGACCTACGAGCAGTACTTC.

The V gene is TRBV25-1, the J gene TRBJ2-7, with D uncertain. This CDR3 is 15 amino acids long. CDR1 MGHDK and CDR2 SYGVNS come from the germline V gene. V was trimmed by 6 bases and J by 1 base, leaving 16 bases between them. As DNA, the CDR3 is TGTGCCAGCAGGTTTGGTCACTCCCGATCCTACGAGCAGTACTTC. As protein: CASRFGHSRSYEQYF.